These 28 T cell receptor beta chains were sequenced from one sample in a study of blood T cell repertoires in COVID-19. Only in-frame clones appear in the TCRdb table, and some are missing; sequencing was by immunoSEQ multiplex PCR. The repertoire consists of under 150,000 clones, with about 80% occurring once and the leading ten covering 8% to 10%. The specimen sequenced was peripheral blood. The receptors stem from a man in his forties with active or convalescent COVID-19.

CDR3 bases: TGTGCCAGTAGTACGACTAGCGGACGCACAGATACGCAGTATTTT. Protein: CASSTTSGRTDTQYF. The chain has TRBV19 and TRBJ2-3, with 9 bases that match TRBD2. The germline gives CDR1 LNHDA, CDR2 SQIVND (reference sequence). The junction had 3 bases not matched to a gene; V was cut back by 4 bases and J by 1 base. The CDR3 covers 15 residues.

The rearrangement links TRBV12-3 or TRBV12-4 to TRBJ1-1; perhaps TRBD1 as D (5 bases). CDR3 length: 12 residues. With 2 bases removed from V and 10 bases from J, the gap between germline ends came to 11 bases. The CDR3 loop reads CASSLNAGLAFF. CDR3 bases: TGTGCCAGCAGTTTAAATGCAGGGCTAGCTTTCTTT.

This chain connects TRBV5-5 to TRBJ1-1, with 7 nucleotides matching TRBD1. Trimming took 4 bases from V and 9 from J; bases not matched to a gene: 6. This CDR3 region has 12 residues. Germline CDR1 and CDR2: SGHKS and YYEKEE (reference sequence). CDR3 coding DNA: TGTGCCAGCAGCCTACAGGGGATACAAGCTTTCTTT. Amino acid sequence: CASSLQGIQAFF.

The chain recombines TRBV18 with TRBJ1-1; the D gene is possibly TRBD1 (6 bases). CDR1 KGHSH and CDR2 LQKENI come from the germline V gene. The V end was cut by 2 bases, the J end by 1 base, with 14 bases between. This CDR3 has 16 amino acids. CDR3 in amino acids: CASSPEQPQGNTEAFF. The CDR3 nucleotides read TGTGCCAGCTCACCAGAGCAGCCACAGGGGAACACTGAAGCTTTCTTT.

This chain uses TRBV7-9 with TRBJ1-4; 7 positions agree with TRBD1. J lost 0 bases, V lost 4 bases, and 5 bases had no gene match. The CDR3 contains 16 residues. CDR1 is SEHNR, CDR2 FQNEAQ, per germline (reference sequence). CDR3 region: CASSSFTGATNEKLFF. For the CDR3, the DNA is TGTGCCAGCAGCTCCTTCACAGGGGCAACTAATGAAAAACTGTTTTTT. The full variable domain, with the rest looked up from reference TRBV7-9 and TRBJ1-4, is DTGVSQNPRHKITKRGQNVTFRCDPISEHNRLYWYRQTLGQGPEFLTYFQNEAQLEKSRLLSDRFSAERPKGSFSTLEIQRTEQGDSAMYLCASSSFTGATNEKLFFGSGTQLSVL.

The chain carries TRBV3-1 (or the pseudogene TRBV3-2) and TRBJ2-5; the D gene is possibly TRBD1 (5 bases). Germline V CDR1 and CDR2: LGHDT, YNNKEL (reference sequence). V lost 0 bases to trimming and J lost 8 bases, with 10 bases between them. This CDR3 spans 13 amino acids. The CDR3 loop reads CASSQDHQGTQYF. CDR3 DNA sequence: TGTGCCAGCAGCCAAGACCACCAGGGAACCCAGTACTTC.

The chain recombines TRBV12-5 with TRBJ2-7; no clear D. The CDR3 is 12 amino acids. Trimming took 6 bases from V and 6 from J, leaving 12 bases between them. Germline V gene sequence: CDR1 LGHNT, CDR2 FRNRAP. The CDR3 DNA follows: TGTGCTAGTGGGTCCTTATCAGGCGAGCAGTACTTC. It codes for CASGSLSGEQYF.

This chain connects TRBV14 to TRBJ1-6; no firm D call. V was pared by 3 bases and J by 10 bases, with 10 bases between. The CDR3 is made up of 13 amino acids. Germline V CDR1 and CDR2: SGHDN, FVKESK. CDR3 DNA sequence: TGTGCCAGCAGCCAGCAGGCTGTATCACCCCTCCACTTT. It yields the protein CASSQQAVSPLHF.

The CDR3 nucleotides read TGCGCCAGCAGCCAAGGGGACAGGGCAGACGAGCAGTACTTC. Its translation is CASSQGDRADEQYF. The V and J genes are TRBV4-1 and TRBJ2-7; 9 bases line up with TRBD1. Germline CDR1 MGHRA, CDR2 YSYEKL. CDR3 length: 14 amino acids. Trimming took 1 base from V and 5 from J; bases not matched to a gene: 3.

V usage is TRBV18 and J usage is TRBJ1-2, with D perhaps TRBD1 (5 bases). With 3 bases removed from V and 8 bases from J, the gap between germline ends came to 13 bases. Per the germline V gene, CDR1 is KGHSH and CDR2 is LQKENI. The CDR3 has 13 residues. CDR3 coding DNA: TGTGCCAGCTCACCCTCACAGGAAAAGGGCTACACCTTC. Translated: CASSPSQEKGYTF.

CDR3 bases: TGTGCCAGCAGTTTGTGGACCGGGGGTGAAGCTTTCTTT. It is translated as CASSLWTGGEAFF. V usage is TRBV27 and J usage is TRBJ1-1; possible D gene TRBD1, 5 bases. V was shortened by 3 bases and J by 7 bases, with 12 bases between the two germline ends. Germline-derived CDR1 and CDR2 are MNHEY and SMNVEV (reference sequence). The CDR3 extends over 13 amino acids.

The chain combines TRBV6-4 with TRBJ2-1, with TRBD2 matching 16 bases. The CDR3 runs 16 residues. Trimming removed 9 bases from V and 6 bases from J; junction bases left unmatched: 8. Germline V lookup: CDR1 MRHNA, CDR2 SNTAGT. Written as DNA, the CDR3 is TGTGCCAGTAAACCGGGACTAGCGGGGGGGATCAATGAGCAGTTCTTC. As protein: CASKPGLAGGINEQFF.

CDR3 nucleotide sequence: TGCGCCAGCAGCCTGGGGGGCGCAGGGGCATACCAAGAGACCCAGTACTTC. Protein: CASSLGGAGAYQETQYF. The chain carries TRBV5-1 and TRBJ2-5, with D perhaps TRBD1 or TRBD2 (6 bases each). CDR3 size: 17 residues. V dropped 4 bases and J dropped 0 bases, with 19 bases sitting between them. Germline values: CDR1 SGHRS, CDR2 YFSETQ.

The V and J genes are TRBV9 and TRBJ2-5, with 9 bases identical to TRBD2. Looked up from germline, CDR1 is SGDLS and CDR2 is YYNGEE. V lost 4 bases and J lost 2; bases outside the gene matches: 3. This CDR3 is 14 amino acids long. For the CDR3, the DNA is TGTGCCAGCAGCTTTAGCGGGGGACAAGAGACCCAGTACTTC. Translated, it gives CASSFSGGQETQYF.

This chain links TRBV15 with TRBJ1-4; 9 bases line up with TRBD1. Losses at the gene ends were 0 bases for V and 7 bases for J; bases not matched to a gene: 6. Germline CDR1 reads LNHNV; CDR2 reads YYDKDF (reference sequence). This CDR3 has 16 amino acids. The CDR3, as DNA: TGTGCCACCAGCAGAGAATGGGGACAGGGAAGTGAAAAACTGTTTTTT. It yields the protein CATSREWGQGSEKLFF. Full variable domain (missing parts from reference TRBV15 and TRBJ1-4): DAMVIQNPRYQVTQFGKPVTLSCSQTLNHNVMYWYQQKSSQAPKLLFHYYDKDFNNEADTPDNFQSRRPNTSFCFLDIRSPGLGDTAMYLCATSREWGQGSEKLFFGSGTQLSVL.

This clone has only one observation. The chain links TRBV19 to TRBJ1-1; 9 nucleotides align to TRBD1. Unmatched junction bases numbered 6, after V lost 6 bases and J lost 1 base. CDR1 is LNHDA and CDR2 is SQIVND in the germline V gene (reference sequence). The CDR3 totals 15 residues. CDR3 in amino acids: CASRRGQGRNTEAFF. In DNA, the CDR3 is TGTGCCAGTAGAAGGGGACAGGGTCGGAACACTGAAGCTTTCTTT.

This clone was seen many times. The chain uses TRBV12-3 or TRBV12-4 and TRBJ1-1; no definite D call. CDR3 length: 13 amino acids. With 4 bases removed from V and 5 bases from J, the gap between germline ends came to 11 bases. In DNA, the CDR3 is TGTGCCAGCAGTTACACGGAGAGGACTGAAGCTTTCTTT. This gives the protein CASSYTERTEAFF.

V usage is TRBV25-1 and J usage is TRBJ2-2, with D perhaps matching TRBD2 (6 bases). V lost 3 bases and J 1 base, leaving 9 bases between the germline ends. Germline V gene sequence: CDR1 MGHDK, CDR2 SYGVNS. CDR3 size: 15 residues. CDR3 in DNA: TGTGCCAGCAGTGAGACTAGAAGGAACACCGGGGAGCTGTTTTTT. It yields the protein CASSETRRNTGELFF.

The chain employs TRBV6-4 and TRBJ2-3; D not resolved. V gave up 2 bases and J gave up 2 bases, with 14 bases separating them. CDR1 is MRHNA, CDR2 SNTAGT, per germline. The CDR3 consists of 16 residues. The CDR3 spells CASSDREKGDTDTQYF. In nucleotides, the CDR3 is TGTGCCAGCAGTGACCGAGAGAAAGGAGACACAGATACGCAGTATTTT.

This chain joins TRBV19 and TRBJ1-4; D is unclear. The CDR3 has 15 residues. The germline CDR1 and CDR2 sequences are LNHDA and SQIVND (reference sequence). Between the trimmed V and J ends, which lost 1 base and 5 bases, there was a span of 11 bases. The CDR3 is CASSIVGGMNEKLFF. The CDR3, as DNA: TGTGCCAGTAGTATAGTTGGCGGGATGAATGAAAAACTGTTTTTT.

This chain links TRBV29-1 with TRBJ1-2; TRBD1 aligns across 7 bases. The length of the CDR3 is 12 residues. Trimming cost V 6 bases and J 6 bases; bases outside gene matches: 7. Germline values: CDR1 SQVTM, CDR2 ANQGSEA. The chain's CDR3 is CSVLQGKDGYTF. The CDR3 region has the DNA TGCAGCGTCCTACAGGGGAAGGATGGCTACACCTTC. Full variable domain (remainder filled in from reference TRBV29-1 and TRBJ1-2): SAVISQKPSRDICQRGTSLTIQCQVDSQVTMMFWYRQQPGQSLTLIATANQGSEATYESGFVIDKFPISRPNLTFSTLTVSNMSPEDSSIYLCSVLQGKDGYTFGSGTRLTVV.

This chain uses TRBV7-3 with TRBJ2-3; 8 bases align to TRBD1. This CDR3 spans 15 amino acids. Per the germline V gene, CDR1 is SGHTA and CDR2 is FQGTGA. Trimming at V came to 5 bases and at J to 4 bases, leaving 8 bases not matched to a gene. This CDR3 reads CASSLTGGWADTQYF. CDR3 in DNA: TGTGCCAGCAGCCTTACAGGGGGGTGGGCAGATACGCAGTATTTT.

The V call is TRBV3-1 (or the pseudogene TRBV3-2), the J call TRBJ2-1; no definite D call. The V and J ends lost 0 bases and 7 bases respectively, with 7 bases between them. The CDR3 covers 13 residues. Germline V gives CDR1 LGHDT, CDR2 YNNKEL (reference sequence). The CDR3 DNA reads as TGTGCCAGCAGCCAAGATGATAGTAATGAGCAGTTCTTC. Its protein is CASSQDDSNEQFF.

The chain is built from TRBV19 and TRBJ2-1, with 9 bases that match TRBD2. Trimming at V came to 0 bases and at J to 3 bases, leaving 12 bases not matched to a gene. The CDR3 has 19 residues. CDR1 and CDR2 from the germline V gene are LNHDA and SQIVND (reference sequence). CDR3 region: CASSIDRRQRGVVYNEQFF. The CDR3 DNA follows: TGTGCCAGTAGTATAGATCGCCGACAGCGGGGGGTCGTCTACAATGAGCAGTTCTTC.

In this sample, this clone turned up once. This chain uses TRBV25-1 with TRBJ2-7; TRBD1 matches 7 bases. V lost 8 bases, J lost 4 bases, and 2 bases stayed unmatched. Per the germline V gene, CDR1 is MGHDK and CDR2 is SYGVNS. The CDR3 contains 11 residues. The CDR3 here is CASSRGYEQYF. In DNA, the CDR3 is TGTGCCAGCTCCAGGGGGTACGAGCAGTACTTC.

This clone was detected only once. V and J are TRBV7-6 and TRBJ2-3; possibly TRBD2 for D (7 bases). This CDR3 region has 15 residues. Germline CDR1 is SGHVS and CDR2 is FNYEAQ. Trimming took 5 bases from V and 5 from J, leaving 17 bases between them. Here the CDR3 DNA reads TGTGCCAGCAGCCCCAAGGGGGGGGCAGTAGATACGCAGTATTTT. It specifies CASSPKGGAVDTQYF.

The gene calls are TRBV5-5 and TRBJ1-2; TRBD1 agrees at 8 bases. This CDR3 region has 14 residues. Per the germline V gene, CDR1 is SGHKS and CDR2 is YYEKEE (reference sequence). After removal of 4 bases from V and 1 base from J, the junction contained 3 bases not matched to a gene. The CDR3 DNA follows: TGTGCCAGCAGCCAGGGGGCTGGTAACTATGGCTACACCTTC. It codes for CASSQGAGNYGYTF.

V is TRBV3-1 (or the pseudogene TRBV3-2) and J is TRBJ2-1; perhaps TRBD2 as D (6 bases). The V gene lost 4 bases and the J gene lost 4 bases, with 17 bases spanning the gap. Germline V gene data show CDR1 as LGHDT and CDR2 as YNNKEL (reference sequence). The CDR3 runs to 16 residues. CDR3: CASSPVGGGGYNEQFF. In DNA, the CDR3 is TGTGCCAGCAGCCCAGTCGGGGGTGGCGGGTACAATGAGCAGTTCTTC.